Listed here are 4 T cell receptor beta chains from one sample, sequenced in a study of cytomegalovirus exposure and HLA in healthy donors. Researchers ran the PCR with 60 Vbeta and 13 Jbeta primers. The repertoire was sequenced with immunoSEQ multiplex PCR; TCRdb's copy has only in-frame clones and lacks some. The sample carries some 150,000 clones, 80% recorded once. Sequencing was performed on PBMCs. Source of these receptors: a man between 18 and 35 years old in good health and CMV-seropositive.

This sequence joins TRBV6-6 and TRBJ2-7; D might be TRBD1 (6 bases). The V end was cut by 6 bases, the J end by 0 bases, with 9 bases between. Germline CDR1 and CDR2: MNHNY and SVGAGI (reference sequence). The CDR3 is 13 amino acids. CDR3 bases: TGTGCCAGCAGAGGGGACATCTCCTACGAGCAGTACTTC. Its translation: CASRGDISYEQYF.

This clone was detected only a few times. J is TRBJ1-1 and V is TRBV30; D is unresolved. This CDR3 contains 15 residues. CDR1 and CDR2 (germline): GTSNPN, SVGIG (reference sequence). Between the trimmed V and J ends, which lost 0 bases and 0 bases, there was a span of 11 bases. The CDR3 reads CAWSVRGILNTEAFF. Written as DNA, the CDR3 is TGTGCCTGGAGTGTACGCGGGATCTTGAACACTGAAGCTTTCTTT.

This chain uses TRBV29-1 with TRBJ2-7, with TRBD1 identical over 10 bases. Germline V CDR1 and CDR2: SQVTM, ANQGSEA. The CDR3 contains 13 residues. J was trimmed by 5 bases and V by 7 bases; bases with no gene match: 8. CDR3 bases: TGCAGCGCAACTAGGGACAGGGGTCACGAGCAGTACTTC. Amino acids: CSATRDRGHEQYF.

The CDR3 region is CAITRDRENYGYTF. The CDR3 bases are TGTGCCATCACTAGGGACAGGGAGAACTATGGCTACACCTTC. V gene TRBV10-3 combines with J gene TRBJ1-2; 9 bases are shared with TRBD1. The CDR3 runs to 14 residues. Losses at the gene ends were 7 bases for V and 2 bases for J; bases not matched to a gene: 5. Germline loops: CDR1 ENHRY, CDR2 SYGVKD.